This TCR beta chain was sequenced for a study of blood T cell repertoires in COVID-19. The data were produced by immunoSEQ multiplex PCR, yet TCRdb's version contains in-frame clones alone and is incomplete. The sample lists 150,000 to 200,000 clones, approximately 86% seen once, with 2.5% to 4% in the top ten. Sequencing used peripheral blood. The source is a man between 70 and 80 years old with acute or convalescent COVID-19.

The chain's CDR3 is CASSHPTSGFSYEQYF. The CDR3 DNA reads as TGTGCCAGCAGCCATCCAACTAGCGGGTTCTCCTACGAGCAGTACTTC. V usage is TRBV11-1 and J usage is TRBJ2-7; TRBD2 matches at 9 bases. The germline V gene encodes CDR1 SGHAT and CDR2 FQDESV (reference sequence). With V trimmed by 5 bases and J by 0 bases, 8 bases remained unmatched. This CDR3 contains 16 residues.